Included here is one TCR beta chain sequence, with context. Its antigen remains undetermined. Base quality data are lacking; no much larger clone is found one base away. The sample comes from a study of blood T cell repertoires in COVID-19 (dated by TCRdb to the early 2020s). Concerning the study at large: The collaborator samples originated in the United States, Italy and Spain and spanned the acute and convalescent phases of COVID-19. The material from the prospective study consisted of cDNA or gDNA derived from T cells, B-cell-depleted T cells, or PBMCs. The dataset comprised deeply sampled blood TCRbeta repertoires from subjects exposed to, actively infected with, or recovered from COVID-19. The repertoires were released in a freely available public database meant as a resource for research on the immune response to SARS-CoV-2. The samples were drawn from the first 160 participants of the ongoing ImmuneRACE study and from over a thousand subjects provided by 6 global collaborators. Nearly every sample came with metadata listing a de-identified subject ID, COVID-19 status, age in years and sex. Where HLA class I and class II types were available, the types were taken from metadata supplied by the sample provider, not from assay-based typing.

CDR1 and CDR2 were assigned from the germline V gene (reference sequence) as SEHNR and FQNEAQ. The CDR3 has 12 amino acids, counting the end cysteine and phenylalanine. The kept DNA is CDR3 alone, 36 bases in frame from the first base. V and J are truncated by 5 bases and 14 bases respectively, leaving an intervening sequence of 16 bases. One collaborating source in Seattle enrolled patients while the patients were actively infected and followed the patients over time throughout the course of disease. The collaborating institutions used their own protocols to collect whole blood in K2EDTA tubes. For TCRbeta analysis, collaborators shipped samples in one of three forms: frozen whole blood, isolated PBMCs, or DNA extracted from either of those sample types. Broad study findings and their caveats: The amount of clinical and demographic metadata varied by source and participant and was provided uncurated.

TCRbeta CDR3 regions were amplified from genomic DNA by means of the immunoSEQ Assay, a bias-controlled multiplex PCR. From the authors' description of their analysis: Within the assay, amplification of reference gene primers was used to estimate how many nucleated cells each sample contained. Sequence reads were collapsed and filtered to measure the absolute abundance of every unique TCRbeta CDR3 rearrangement. For each sample, productive Simpson clonality was calculated by taking the square root of Simpson's diversity index across productive rearrangements. Imported from immuneACCESS, the table was reduced by TCRdb to in-frame sequences with V and J called. These copies leave out some clones; in studies compared against another copy, an unresolved V gene accounts for under half, and the cause of the remainder is not known. V and J calls and clone size are as listed in that table; D and trimming were resolved from the DNA. This sample comprises 150,000 to 200,000 clones, 70% to 80% of them detected only once. The ten largest make up over 5% of the sample.

The receptor was derived from a woman in her forties with COVID-19, enrolled during active disease. The sample was peripheral blood. The rearrangement combines TRBV7-9 with TRBJ2-1; TRBD1 is a weak D gene call, 6 bases matching. The sequenced DNA: TGTGCCAGCAGCGGCCAATCAGGGGTTAAGTTCTTC. It translates as CASSGQSGVKFF.